The text below deals with one TCR beta chain. The data stem from a study of blood T cell repertoires in COVID-19. The V end was cut by 4 bases, the J end by 5 bases, with 11 bases between. CDR1 and CDR2 from the germline V gene are MGHRA and YSYEKL. The CDR3 extends over 13 amino acids. How the authors handled the data: From reference gene primer amplification, estimates of nucleated cell counts were derived. The data were produced by immunoSEQ multiplex PCR, yet TCRdb's version contains in-frame clones alone and is incomplete. The V and J calls and clone size are taken from that table; D and trimming were inferred from the DNA. The repertoire holds about 350,000 clones, with approximately 91% as singletons. Residents of about two dozen US areas, aged roughly 18 to 90 years, made up the participants. Exposed enrollees encountered a COVID-19 case at some point within 2 weeks before study entry.

This clonotype was sampled from a woman aged 25 to 39 who had been exposed to COVID-19. The material sequenced was PBMCs or T cells enriched from blood (not recorded which). The genes are TRBV4-1 and TRBJ1-1; D is possibly TRBD1 (6 bases). In DNA form, the CDR3 reads TGCGCCAGCAGCCTACAGGGTTGGACTGAAGCTTTCTTT. Its translation is CASSLQGWTEAFF.